This is a list of T cell receptor beta chains from one sample in a study of T cells of healthy individuals. TCRdb re-called the 5' RACE reads through MiXCR, storing one row per CDR3 protein. Of more than 60,000 distinct CDR3 sequences in the sample, roughly 16% were seen once. The receptors were gathered from a human donor in good health. CDR3s leave out the opening cysteine and the closing phenylalanine or tryptophan. A D gene is named only where the DNA matches it firmly.

J: TRBJ2-1
V: TRBV28
D: -
CDR3: ASVRGGAGVEQF

J: TRBJ2-5
V: TRBV24-1
D: -
CDR3: ATSEGGETQY

J: TRBJ1-5
V: TRBV18
D: -
CDR3: ASSPQRGKTNQPQH

J: TRBJ1-1
V: TRBV4-1
D: -
CDR3: ASSQGNGGTEAF

J: TRBJ2-1
V: TRBV28
D: -
CDR3: ASSLHPAGSPGVYNEQF

J: TRBJ2-3
V: TRBV30
D: TRBD2
CDR3: AWTLAGSGDTQY

J: TRBJ1-5
V: TRBV20-1
D: TRBD1
CDR3: SARDVPGTGLYSNQPQH

J: TRBJ2-2
V: TRBV6-2/TRBV6-3
D: -
CDR3: ASSPKRDGTGELF

J: TRBJ1-6
V: TRBV12-3/TRBV12-4
D: -
CDR3: ASSLGQDSPLH

J: TRBJ2-7
V: TRBV7-6
D: TRBD1
CDR3: ASTPGGTYEQY

J: TRBJ2-2
V: TRBV7-9
D: -
CDR3: ASSYGGTGELF

J: TRBJ2-1
V: TRBV5-6
D: TRBD1
CDR3: ASSFRGLSSYNEQF

J: TRBJ2-7
V: TRBV20-1
D: TRBD2
CDR3: SARDFAGTSRTYEQY

J: TRBJ2-1
V: TRBV25-1
D: TRBD1
CDR3: ASSRGPSYNEQF

J: TRBJ2-1
V: TRBV2
D: -
CDR3: ASSDGLTEVNNEQF

J: TRBJ1-2
V: TRBV28
D: -
CDR3: ASSYRGDYT

J: TRBJ2-3
V: TRBV5-1
D: TRBD2
CDR3: ASRSSGGGDTQY

J: TRBJ2-1
V: TRBV3-1
D: TRBD2
CDR3: ASSPSRGLAGVTRYNEQF

J: TRBJ2-3
V: TRBV9
D: -
CDR3: ASSVARNTDTQY

J: TRBJ2-3
V: TRBV6-5
D: TRBD2
CDR3: ASSPEAGGWADTQY

J: TRBJ2-2
V: TRBV7-6
D: -
CDR3: ASSFGQGTGELF

J: TRBJ1-5
V: TRBV20-1
D: -
CDR3: SARDRRVSNQPQH

J: TRBJ2-5
V: TRBV21-1
D: -
CDR3: ASSNDGTSGTEETQY

J: TRBJ2-7
V: TRBV29-1
D: -
CDR3: SVAEQAVYEQY

J: TRBJ1-2
V: TRBV20-1
D: TRBD1
CDR3: SASPPGQLYGYT

J: TRBJ2-3
V: TRBV20-1
D: -
CDR3: SAREVIGTDTQY

J: TRBJ2-3
V: TRBV28
D: -
CDR3: ASSPQTPAPTDTQY

J: TRBJ2-5
V: TRBV6-1
D: -
CDR3: ASSEGWGGQETQY